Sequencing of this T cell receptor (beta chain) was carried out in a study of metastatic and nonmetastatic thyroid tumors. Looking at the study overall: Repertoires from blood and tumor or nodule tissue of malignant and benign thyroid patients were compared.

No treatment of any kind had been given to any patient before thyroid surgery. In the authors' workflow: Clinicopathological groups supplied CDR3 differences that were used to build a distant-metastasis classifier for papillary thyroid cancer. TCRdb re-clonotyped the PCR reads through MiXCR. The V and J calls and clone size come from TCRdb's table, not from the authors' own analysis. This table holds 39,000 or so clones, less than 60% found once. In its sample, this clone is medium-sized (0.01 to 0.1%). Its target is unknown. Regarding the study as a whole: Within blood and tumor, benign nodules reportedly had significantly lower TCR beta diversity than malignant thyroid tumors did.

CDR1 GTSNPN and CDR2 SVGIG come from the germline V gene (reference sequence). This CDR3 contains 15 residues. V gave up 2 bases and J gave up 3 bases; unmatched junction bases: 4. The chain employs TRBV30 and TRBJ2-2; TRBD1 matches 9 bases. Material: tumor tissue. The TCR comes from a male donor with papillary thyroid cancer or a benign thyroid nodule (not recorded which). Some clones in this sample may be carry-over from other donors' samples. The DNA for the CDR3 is TGTGCCTGGAGTCACAGGGGGCGGGACACCGGGGAGCTGTTTTTT. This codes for CAWSHRGRDTGELFF.